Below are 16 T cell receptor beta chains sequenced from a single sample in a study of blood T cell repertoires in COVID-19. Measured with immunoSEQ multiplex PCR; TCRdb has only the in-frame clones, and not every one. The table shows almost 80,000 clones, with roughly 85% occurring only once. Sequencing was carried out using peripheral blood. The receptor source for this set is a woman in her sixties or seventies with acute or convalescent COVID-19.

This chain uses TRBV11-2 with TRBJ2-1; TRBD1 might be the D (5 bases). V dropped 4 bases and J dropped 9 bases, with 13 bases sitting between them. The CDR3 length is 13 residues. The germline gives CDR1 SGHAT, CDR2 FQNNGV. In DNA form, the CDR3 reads TGTGCCAGCAGCTCCACCGCAAGGGGTGAGCAGTTCTTC. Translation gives CASSSTARGEQFF.

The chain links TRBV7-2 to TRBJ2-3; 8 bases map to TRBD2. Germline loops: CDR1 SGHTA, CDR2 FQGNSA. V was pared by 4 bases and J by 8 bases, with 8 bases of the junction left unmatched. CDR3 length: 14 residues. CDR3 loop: CASSSTSGLGTQYF. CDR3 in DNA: TGTGCCAGCAGCTCCACTAGCGGCCTCGGTACGCAGTATTTT.

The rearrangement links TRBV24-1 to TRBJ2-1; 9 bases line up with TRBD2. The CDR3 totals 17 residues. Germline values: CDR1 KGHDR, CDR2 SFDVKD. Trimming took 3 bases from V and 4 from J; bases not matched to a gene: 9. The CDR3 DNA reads TGTGCCACCAGTGATGATAGCGGGAGCGGCGGTTACAATGAGCAGTTCTTC. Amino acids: CATSDDSGSGGYNEQFF.

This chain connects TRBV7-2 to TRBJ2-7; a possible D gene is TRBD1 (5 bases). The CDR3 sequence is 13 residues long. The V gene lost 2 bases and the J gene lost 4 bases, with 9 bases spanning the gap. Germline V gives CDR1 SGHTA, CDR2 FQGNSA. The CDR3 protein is CASSLRQGYEQYF. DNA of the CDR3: TGTGCCAGCAGCTTAAGGCAGGGATACGAGCAGTACTTC.

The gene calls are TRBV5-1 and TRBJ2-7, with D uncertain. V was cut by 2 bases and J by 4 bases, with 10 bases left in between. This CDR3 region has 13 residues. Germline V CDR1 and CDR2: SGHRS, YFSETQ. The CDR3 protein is CASSFDTLYEQYF. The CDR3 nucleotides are TGCGCCAGCAGCTTTGACACCTTATACGAGCAGTACTTC.

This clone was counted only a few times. The CDR3 sequence: CAKTSRRTGGRTQYF. CDR3 sequence (DNA): TGTGCCAAAACGTCCCGGCGGACAGGGGGACGTACGCAGTATTTT. The chain employs TRBV21-1 and TRBJ2-3; the listed D gene, TRBD1, was not tested against the DNA. TRBV21-1 is a recognized pseudogene. There are 15 residues in the CDR3.

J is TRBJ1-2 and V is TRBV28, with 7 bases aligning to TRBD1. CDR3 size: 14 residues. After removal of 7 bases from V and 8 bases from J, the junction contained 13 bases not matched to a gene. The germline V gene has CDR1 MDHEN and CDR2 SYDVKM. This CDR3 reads CASNGGRGIRGYTF. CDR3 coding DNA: TGTGCCAGCAACGGCGGCAGGGGGATTCGCGGCTACACCTTC.

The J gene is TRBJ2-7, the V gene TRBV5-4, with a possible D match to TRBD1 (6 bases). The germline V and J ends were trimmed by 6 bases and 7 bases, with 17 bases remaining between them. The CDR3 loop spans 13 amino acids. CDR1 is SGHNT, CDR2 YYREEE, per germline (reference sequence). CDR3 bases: TGTGCCAGCACTCTCTCAGGGGCGGGTGAGCAGTACTTC. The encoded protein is CASTLSGAGEQYF.

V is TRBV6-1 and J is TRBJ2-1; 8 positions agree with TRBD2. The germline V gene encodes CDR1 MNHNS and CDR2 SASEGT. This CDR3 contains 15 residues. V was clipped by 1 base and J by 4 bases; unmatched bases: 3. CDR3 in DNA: TGTGCCAGCAGTGAAGAGCGGGAGAGTTACAATGAGCAGTTCTTC. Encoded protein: CASSEERESYNEQFF.

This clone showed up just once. This CDR3 is CSARPQETQYF. In DNA, the CDR3 is TGCAGTGCTAGACCACAAGAGACCCAGTACTTC. The rearrangement uses TRBV20-1 and TRBJ2-5; D not resolved. The germline gives CDR1 DFQATT, CDR2 SNEGSKA (reference sequence). This CDR3 comprises 11 residues. V was shortened by 2 bases and J by 2 bases, with 3 bases between the two germline ends.

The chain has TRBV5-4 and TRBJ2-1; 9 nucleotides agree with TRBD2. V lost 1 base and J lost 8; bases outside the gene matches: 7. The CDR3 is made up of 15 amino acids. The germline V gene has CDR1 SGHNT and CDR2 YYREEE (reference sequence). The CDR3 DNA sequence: TGTGCCAGCAGCTTGACGGGACTAGCTGTCGATGAGCAGTTCTTC. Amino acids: CASSLTGLAVDEQFF.

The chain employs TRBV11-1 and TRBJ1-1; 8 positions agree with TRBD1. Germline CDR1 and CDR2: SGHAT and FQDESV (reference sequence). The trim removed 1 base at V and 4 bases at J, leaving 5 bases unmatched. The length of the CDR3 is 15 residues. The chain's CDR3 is CASSLGTGGGTEAFF. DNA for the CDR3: TGTGCCAGCAGCTTAGGAACAGGGGGAGGCACTGAAGCTTTCTTT.

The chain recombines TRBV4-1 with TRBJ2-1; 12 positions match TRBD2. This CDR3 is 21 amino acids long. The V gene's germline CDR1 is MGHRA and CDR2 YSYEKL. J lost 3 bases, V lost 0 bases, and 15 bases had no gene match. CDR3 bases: TGCGCCAGCAGCCAAGACTTATTTGGACTAGCGGGGCGGGGTGGCTACAATGAGCAGTTCTTC. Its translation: CASSQDLFGLAGRGGYNEQFF.

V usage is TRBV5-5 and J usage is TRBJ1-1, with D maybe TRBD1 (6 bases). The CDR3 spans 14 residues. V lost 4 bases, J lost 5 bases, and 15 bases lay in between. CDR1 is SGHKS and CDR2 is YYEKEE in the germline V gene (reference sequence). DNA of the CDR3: TGTGCCAGCAGCCCAATCTCAGGGGAAACTGAAGCTTTCTTT. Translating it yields CASSPISGETEAFF.

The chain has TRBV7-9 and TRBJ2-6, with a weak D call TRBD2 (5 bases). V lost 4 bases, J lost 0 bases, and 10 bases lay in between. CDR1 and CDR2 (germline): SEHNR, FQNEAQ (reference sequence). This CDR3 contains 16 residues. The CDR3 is CASSYWRSSGANVLTF. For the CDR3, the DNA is TGTGCCAGCAGCTATTGGAGGAGCTCTGGGGCCAACGTCCTGACTTTC.

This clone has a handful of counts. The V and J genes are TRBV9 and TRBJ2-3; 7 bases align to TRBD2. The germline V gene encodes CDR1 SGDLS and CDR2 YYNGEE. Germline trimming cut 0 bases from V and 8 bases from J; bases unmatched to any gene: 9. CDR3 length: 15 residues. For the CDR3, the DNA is TGTGCCAGCAGCGTAGAATGGGGAGGGATTGGTACGCAGTATTTT. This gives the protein CASSVEWGGIGTQYF.